The TCR beta chain described here comes from a study of cytomegalovirus exposure and HLA in healthy donors. Overall study findings and caveats: Subsequent analysis of the 100 to 150 validation repertoires found a tendency for first-cohort TCR clusters to co-occur. Three chains linked to CMV were shown in vitro to be specific for CMV antigens. Cytomegalovirus-associated status was assigned to about 150 TCR beta chains.

Germline CDR1 and CDR2: SGHRS and YFSETQ. Trimming at V came to 5 bases and at J to 6 bases, leaving 9 bases not matched to a gene. This CDR3 has 15 amino acids. Separation from the approximately 690-subject first cohort characterized the roughly 130-subject validation cohort, to which the donors belonged. With regard to this clone: What it recognizes is unknown.

The assay was immunoSEQ multiplex PCR, and TCRdb's table has in-frame clones only and misses some. This repertoire shows 200,000 or so clones, roughly 88% found once; its top ten account for around 3%. The J gene is TRBJ2-4, the V gene TRBV5-1, with 9 bases lining up with TRBD1. The sequencing input was PBMCs. This receptor was identified in a young woman in good health and CMV-seronegative. The CDR3 DNA is TGCGCCAGCAGTTCCCGGGACAGGGCGGGAAACATTCAGTACTTC. Translated: CASSSRDRAGNIQYF.